This paragraph reports one T cell receptor beta chain. These data originate in a study of blood T cell repertoires in COVID-19. The CDR3 covers 15 residues. Looked up from germline, CDR1 is MNHEY and CDR2 is SVGAGI. The V end lost 2 bases, the J end lost 4 bases, and 14 bases lay between the germline ends. As originally analysed: Counts of nucleated cells, estimated from reference gene primer amplification, were obtained. Clones were read by immunoSEQ multiplex PCR, and TCRdb kept only the in-frame ones, dropping some. V, J and clone size reflect that table, while D and trimming were determined from the DNA. The sample consists of 40,000 or so clones, about 82% of them appearing once.

This clonotype originated in a man between 50 and 59 years old with active COVID-19. The chain is built from TRBV6-5 and TRBJ1-2; D is perhaps TRBD1 (6 bases). Sequencing was done on a sample of peripheral blood. The CDR3 DNA sequence: TGTGCCAGCAGTTACGATCCGGACAGCTTCTATGGCTACACCTTC. Encoded protein: CASSYDPDSFYGYTF.